Listed here is a single T cell receptor beta chain. The antigen remains unidentified. The CDR3 spans 14 residues. CDR1 and CDR2 (germline): SGHRS, YFSETQ. Trimming removed 4 bases from V and 5 bases from J; junction bases left unmatched: 6. The data were taken from a study of shared clonotypes between healthy human individuals. General study results and limits: It was anticipated that sequencing depth would influence how many clonotypes donors shared.

The deep-level immunoSEQ assay was used. Once extracted for a subset, genomic DNA was divided evenly among several immunoSEQ plates. Ten immunoSEQ deep assay plates were used to sequence unsorted PBMC DNA. TCRdb's table, derived via immunoSEQ multiplex PCR, lists solely in-frame clones and lacks some. The sample comprises about half a million clones, 81% of which are singletons, and over 9.5% rests with the top ten. This TCR was sampled from a woman between 40 and 50 years old in good health. Some clones in this sample may be carry-over from other donors' samples. The V and J genes are TRBV5-1 and TRBJ2-5, with TRBD1 matching 9 bases. Source material: PBMCs. CDR3 sequence (DNA): TGCGCCAGCAGCATACAGGGGGCTGGGGAGACCCAGTACTTC. Amino acids: CASSIQGAGETQYF.